The clone carrying this T cell receptor (beta chain) has just one count. What it binds is not known. The data were produced by immunoSEQ multiplex PCR, yet TCRdb's version contains in-frame clones alone and is incomplete. Here the sample spans 55,000 to 80,000 clones, 75% to 95% being singletons. Autoimmune disease history or systemic immunosuppression led to patients being barred. This sample is part of a study of OX40 agonist ivuxolimab in advanced cancers. About the research overall: Partial responses were achieved by three patients, one with hepatocellular carcinoma and two with cutaneous melanoma. Overall study results and limits: Some of the lowest clonal expansion was seen in partial responders at 0.1-3.0 mg/kg. Clonal expansion was seen in CD4+ and CD8+ blood T cells by week 6 at 0.1 to 3.0 mg/kg.

The material sequenced was CD4+ or CD8+ T cells sorted from blood, taken in a trial of the OX40 agonist ivuxolimab. The TCR comes from an adult with an advanced solid tumor such as melanoma, head and neck, liver or kidney cancer.

The CDR3 reads CASTVGAGGNTGELFF. The CDR3 coding sequence is TGTGCCAGCACCGTGGGAGCGGGAGGAAACACCGGGGAGCTGTTTTTT. J is TRBJ2-2 and V is TRBV27, with TRBD2 identical over 9 bases. V lost 7 bases, J lost 2 bases, and 8 bases stayed unmatched. Germline values: CDR1 MNHEY, CDR2 SMNVEV (reference sequence). CDR3 length equals 16 residues.